Listed below are T cell receptor beta chains from one sample, sequenced in a study of cytomegalovirus exposure and HLA in healthy donors. The assay was immunoSEQ multiplex PCR, and TCRdb's table has in-frame clones only and misses some. Counted here are about 64,000 clones, 65% to 70% occurring once; the ten biggest clones make up about 15%. Sequenced input: PBMCs. The receptors originated from a male donor in good health and CMV-seropositive. The CDR3 runs from the conserved cysteine through the conserved F or W. D genes are given only for firm matches. The size entry is marked missing in some rows and otherwise reads once, few, many or a size class.

>TRBV29-1|TRBJ2-1|once|TRBD2
CSVNLAGDNYNEQFF
TGCAGCGTTAATCTGGCGGGAGACAACTACAATGAGCAGTTCTTC
>TRBV5-4|TRBJ2-2|-|-
CATLPYAVQGATGELFF
TGTGCCACCCTTCCTTATGCGGTCCAAGGGGCCACCGGGGAGCTGTTTTTT
>TRBV19|TRBJ1-1|few|TRBD1
CASSIHRGNTEAFF
TGTGCCAGTAGTATCCACAGGGGGAACACTGAAGCTTTCTTT
>TRBV6-1|TRBJ1-1|-|-
CTSRRQMNTEAFF
TGTACCAGCAGACGACAGATGAACACTGAAGCTTTCTTT
>TRBV5-1|TRBJ2-7|-|TRBD2
CASSLGLAGGYEQYF
TGCGCCAGCAGCTTGGGACTAGCGGGGGGCTACGAGCAGTACTTC
>TRBV30|TRBJ1-5|-|-
CAWRRGNNQPQHF
TGTGCCTGGCGGCGCGGCAACAATCAGCCCCAGCATTTT
>TRBV13|TRBJ2-7|few|-
CASSGYRERGEQYF
TGTGCCAGCAGCGGTTACAGGGAAAGGGGCGAGCAGTACTTC
>TRBV2|TRBJ2-5|-|TRBD2
CASSSLAGGHETQYF
TGTGCCAGCAGTTCACTAGCGGGAGGGCACGAGACCCAGTACTTC
>TRBV5-4|TRBJ1-4|-|-
CASSPGSRNEKLFF
TGTGCCAGCAGTCCCGGGTCCAGAAATGAAAAACTGTTTTTT
>TRBV4-1|TRBJ1-1|-|TRBD1
CASSQGHDRGRTEAFF
TGCGCCAGCAGCCAAGGGCACGACAGGGGCAGGACTGAAGCTTTCTTT
>TRBV27|TRBJ2-1|-|-
CASSLLGSGRGDYNEQFF
TGTGCCAGCAGTCTCCTGGGTTCAGGGCGGGGAGACTACAATGAGCAGTTCTTC
>TRBV2|TRBJ2-5|-|TRBD1
CASSLGTAQETQYF
TGTGCCAGCAGTCTCGGGACAGCCCAAGAGACCCAGTACTTC
>TRBV5-1|TRBJ1-6|-|TRBD1
CASSLTGDNSPLHF
TGCGCCAGCAGCTTGACAGGGGATAATTCACCCCTCCACTTT
>TRBV19|TRBJ2-5|-|TRBD1
CASSTQGVQETQYF
TGTGCCAGTAGCACACAGGGGGTTCAAGAGACCCAGTACTTC
>TRBV10-3|TRBJ2-1|-|TRBD2
CAISRTSGYEQFF
TGTGCCATCAGCAGGACTAGCGGGTATGAGCAGTTCTTC
>TRBV10-3|TRBJ1-1|-|-
CAISGGDTEMNTEAFF
TGTGCCATCAGTGGGGGAGATACTGAAATGAACACTGAAGCTTTCTTT
>TRBV27|TRBJ2-1|few|TRBD1
CASSTNRGMGNEQFF
TGTGCCAGCAGTACAAACAGGGGGATGGGCAATGAGCAGTTCTTC
>TRBV11-2|TRBJ2-7|-|TRBD2
CASSFSGSGNEQYF
TGTGCCAGCAGCTTTAGCGGGAGTGGAAACGAGCAGTACTTC
>TRBV10-1|TRBJ1-5|-|TRBD1
CASRGQVVRPQHF
TGCGCCAGCAGAGGACAGGTAGTCCGGCCCCAGCATTTT
>TRBV18|TRBJ2-7|once|TRBD2
CASSPQHSGITYEQYF
TGTGCCAGCTCTCCCCAACATAGCGGGATTACCTACGAGCAGTACTTC
>TRBV7-9|TRBJ2-3|-|-
CSSSSHGGGTDTQYF
TGTTCCAGCAGCTCGCATGGCGGGGGCACAGATACGCAGTATTTT
>TRBV6-1|TRBJ1-5|-|-
CASSERGSQPQHF
TGTGCCAGCAGTGAGCGGGGGAGTCAGCCCCAGCATTTT
>TRBV7-2|TRBJ1-6|-|-
CASSQDRSLALHF
TGTGCCAGCAGTCAAGACAGGTCCTTGGCCCTCCACTTT
>TRBV19|TRBJ2-1|-|TRBD2
CASTPSGMIYNEQFF
TGTGCCAGTACCCCTAGCGGGATGATCTACAATGAGCAGTTCTTC
>TRBV5-1|TRBJ2-5|-|-
CASNLASQETQYF
TGCGCCAGCAATCTAGCGAGCCAAGAGACCCAGTACTTC
>TRBV11-2|TRBJ2-1|-|TRBD2
CASSFGLEVEQFF
TGTGCCAGCAGCTTCGGACTAGAGGTTGAGCAGTTCTTC
>TRBV30|TRBJ1-2|-|-
CAWSVGGAGGYTF
TGTGCCTGGAGTGTAGGAGGGGCGGGAGGCTACACCTTC
>TRBV14|TRBJ2-1|-|TRBD2
CASSQGTSGYNEQFF
TGTGCCAGCAGTCAAGGGACTAGCGGCTACAATGAGCAGTTCTTC
>TRBV9|TRBJ2-7|few|-
CASSVGFSSYEQYF
TGTGCCAGCAGCGTAGGGTTTAGCTCCTACGAGCAGTACTTC
>TRBV5-6|TRBJ1-4|-|TRBD1
CASSLGGGPNEKLFF
TGTGCCAGCAGCTTGGGAGGGGGCCCTAATGAAAAACTGTTTTTT
>TRBV7-9|TRBJ2-7|-|-
CSSSLYYEQYF
TGTTCCAGCAGCCTTTACTACGAGCAGTACTTC
>TRBV4-2|TRBJ1-1|-|-
CASSQVGQTEAFF
TGTGCCAGCAGCCAAGTTGGGCAGACTGAAGCTTTCTTT
>TRBV11-2|TRBJ2-7|-|TRBD1
CASRILGTGDSSYF
TGTGCCAGTAGAATTCTAGGAACAGGGGATTCCTCGTACTTC
>TRBV18|TRBJ2-1|-|-
CASSPDSVYNEQFF
TGTGCCAGCTCACCAGACAGTGTGTACAATGAGCAGTTCTTC
>TRBV15|TRBJ1-1|-|-
CATSRDQVSGAFF
TGTGCCACCAGCAGAGATCAAGTATCAGGAGCTTTCTTT
>TRBV18|TRBJ2-7|once|-
CASSPQATAYEQYF
TGTGCCAGCTCACCGCAGGCTACAGCTTACGAGCAGTACTTC
>TRBV2|TRBJ2-7|few|TRBD2
CASSVASGDSYEQYF
TGTGCCAGCAGTGTCGCTAGCGGGGACTCCTACGAGCAGTACTTC
>TRBV19|TRBJ1-1|-|-
CASSLERGTEAFF
TGTGCCAGTAGTCTAGAACGGGGGACTGAAGCTTTCTTT
>TRBV6-1|TRBJ1-2|-|-
CASGQRGLSHGYTF
TGTGCCAGCGGACAGAGGGGTCTATCCCATGGCTACACCTTC
>TRBV5-5|TRBJ2-3|few|-
CASSGGRGSDTQYF
TGTGCCAGCAGCGGCGGTCGGGGATCAGATACGCAGTATTTT
>TRBV6-6|TRBJ1-1|-|-
CATSRGVNTEAFF
TGTGCCACCTCACGGGGAGTGAACACTGAAGCTTTCTTT
>TRBV6-5|TRBJ2-3|-|-
CASSYAGHTDTQYF
TGTGCCAGCAGTTACGCAGGGCACACAGATACGCAGTATTTT
>TRBV30|TRBJ1-6|-|-
CAWSAARTRMVVFSPLHF
TGTGCCTGGAGTGCCGCGAGAACTCGTATGGTCGTGTTCTCACCCCTCCACTTT
>TRBV5-5|TRBJ1-2|-|-
CASSNRTGYTF
TGTGCCAGCAGCAACAGGACTGGCTACACCTTC
>TRBV29-1|TRBJ2-1|-|-
CSVGDLREQFF
TGCAGCGTTGGTGACCTCAGGGAGCAGTTCTTC
>TRBV7-6|TRBJ1-2|-|TRBD1
CASSAQGTGGYTF
TGTGCCAGCAGCGCACAGGGGACAGGTGGCTACACCTTC
>TRBV6-1|TRBJ2-2|-|TRBD2
CASSRGGGGTGELFF
TGTGCCAGCAGTCGGGGCGGGGGGGGAACCGGGGAGCTGTTTTTT
>TRBV28|TRBJ1-5|-|-
CASRRGGAPQHF
TGTGCCAGCAGGAGGGGGGGGGCGCCCCAGCATTTT
>TRBV10-3|TRBJ2-7|-|-
CAISERGHYEQYF
TGTGCCATCAGTGAGCGGGGACACTACGAGCAGTACTTC
>TRBV5-1|TRBJ1-1|few|TRBD1
CASSLKTGQGDTEAFF
TGCGCCAGCAGCCTGAAAACGGGACAGGGGGATACTGAAGCTTTCTTT
>TRBV7-9|TRBJ2-5|-|TRBD2
CSSSLTRLALQETQYF
TGTTCCAGCAGCTTAACGAGACTAGCGCTTCAAGAGACCCAGTACTTC
>TRBV20-1|TRBJ1-2|-|-
CSAEGWEALTF
TGCAGTGCGGAAGGTTGGGAGGCCCTCACCTTC
>TRBV5-1|TRBJ1-2|-|-
CASSLGGGTDYGYTF
TGCGCCAGCAGCTTGGGGGGCGGCACGGACTATGGCTACACCTTC
>TRBV7-8|TRBJ2-5|-|TRBD2
CASSSLGGERETQYF
TGTGCCAGCAGCTCGCTTGGGGGGGAAAGGGAGACCCAGTACTTC
>TRBV4-2|TRBJ1-3|-|TRBD1
CASSRVATGTGFTIYF
TGTGCCAGCAGCCGAGTAGCGACCGGGACAGGGTTCACCATATATTTT
>TRBV5-1|TRBJ1-4|once|-
CASRVLGASTNEKLFF
TGCGCCAGCAGGGTTTTAGGGGCCTCAACTAATGAAAAACTGTTTTTT
>TRBV28|TRBJ1-5|-|-
CASSLASAGNQPQHF
TGTGCCAGCAGTTTAGCCAGTGCGGGCAATCAGCCCCAGCATTTT
>TRBV9|TRBJ1-6|-|TRBD1
CASSVGTGNSPLHF
TGTGCCAGCAGCGTAGGGACAGGGAATTCACCCCTCCACTTT
>TRBV19|TRBJ1-5|-|-
CASSIGSGGPQHF
TGTGCCAGTAGTATAGGTTCGGGGGGGCCCCAGCATTTT
>TRBV9|TRBJ2-2|-|TRBD2
CASSVGGGGASTGELFF
TGTGCCAGCAGCGTAGGGGGCGGGGGGGCCTCGACCGGGGAGCTGTTTTTT